The clone carrying this T cell receptor (beta chain) was detected only once. These data come from a study of cytomegalovirus exposure and HLA in healthy donors. About the study: Earlier sequencing of some 170 million T cells yielded under 120 million unique TCR beta sequences.

PCR employed 60 Vbeta and 13 Jbeta primers. Assay used: immunoSEQ multiplex PCR; TCRdb lists only in-frame clones, some missing. The sample has 170,000 or so clones, 80% seen once. The CDR3 length is 15 residues. Germline CDR1 and CDR2: MNHEY and SMNVEV (reference sequence). After removal of 8 bases from V and 2 bases from J, the junction contained 3 bases not matched to a gene. Sampled while nominally healthy, donors likely had unrecorded immune exposures. V gene TRBV27 combines with J gene TRBJ2-5, with 15 bases matching TRBD2. The material sequenced was PBMCs. The TCR originated in a young man in good health and CMV-seropositive. The CDR3 spells CASGLAGGPQETQYF. The CDR3, as DNA: TGTGCCAGCGGACTAGCGGGGGGGCCGCAAGAGACCCAGTACTTC.